A selection of T cell receptor beta chains follows, all from one sample in a study of vaccination effects on CD4 cells after COVID-19. Repertoires were generated with immunoSEQ multiplex PCR, while TCRdb's copy carries only in-frame clones and drops some. The data contain more than 40,000 clones, 75% to 80% of them singletons. No cognate antigen is known for these TCRs. The sequenced sample was CD4+ T cells from PBMCs cultured without peptide, obtained before COVID-19 vaccination. These receptors were taken from a human donor who had a prior SARS-CoV-2 infection. The CDR3 runs from the conserved cysteine through the conserved F or W. The D gene is left open where the match is weak. Expanded clones are given a class, and other clones once, few, many or no size at all.

V gene	D gene	J gene	clone size	CDR3 protein	CDR3 DNA
TRBV2	-	TRBJ2-1	-	CASISVGDEQFF	TGTGCCAGCATTAGCGTGGGCGATGAGCAGTTCTTC
TRBV9	TRBD1	TRBJ1-5	-	CASSKTGVNQPQHF	TGTGCCAGCAGTAAAACAGGGGTGAATCAGCCCCAGCATTTT
TRBV5-1	TRBD2	TRBJ2-3	-	CASSSSGTSGRTFSPDTQYF	TGCGCCAGCAGCTCATCCGGGACTAGCGGGAGGACCTTCTCCCCAGATACGCAGTATTTT
TRBV7-9	-	TRBJ2-1	-	CASSLWLAGSYNEQFF	TGTGCCAGCAGCTTATGGCTCGCGGGCTCCTACAATGAGCAGTTCTTC
TRBV25-1	TRBD1	TRBJ1-4	-	CASSEWTGGGEKLFF	TGTGCCAGCAGTGAATGGACAGGGGGAGGTGAAAAACTGTTTTTT
TRBV5-1	-	TRBJ2-1	-	CASSSDSSSYNEQFF	TGCGCCAGCAGCTCGGACAGTAGCTCCTACAATGAGCAGTTCTTC
TRBV4-1	-	TRBJ1-4	once	CASSQDREASRFF	TGCGCCAGCAGCCAAGATCGAGAGGCCTCTCGGTTTTTT
TRBV11-3	TRBD1	TRBJ1-2	-	CASSLRTGVNGYTF	TGTGCCAGCAGCTTGAGGACAGGGGTGAATGGCTACACCTTC
TRBV5-4	-	TRBJ2-7	-	CASSLSTARSYEQYF	TGTGCCAGCAGCTTGAGCACAGCGCGCTCCTACGAGCAGTACTTC
TRBV28	-	TRBJ1-5	-	CASSLYSGRQPQHF	TGTGCCAGCAGTTTATACTCCGGCAGGCAGCCCCAGCATTTT
TRBV4-2	-	TRBJ1-2	few	CASSQGDGYYGYTF	TGTGCCAGCAGCCAGGGAGACGGATACTATGGCTACACCTTC
TRBV5-1	-	TRBJ2-7	-	CASSLAWGTYEQYF	TGCGCCAGCAGCTTGGCCTGGGGAACATACGAGCAGTACTTC
TRBV5-4	TRBD2	TRBJ2-5	-	CASSQGLAGGGETQYF	TGTGCCAGCAGCCAGGGACTAGCGGGAGGGGGAGAGACCCAGTACTTC
TRBV18	TRBD1	TRBJ2-1	-	CASSQTGVGNEQFF	TGTGCCAGCTCTCAGACAGGGGTCGGGAATGAGCAGTTCTTC